The clone carrying this T cell receptor beta chain has more than one count but fewer than ten. The record originates from a study of patients and donors after allogeneic stem cell transplantation. Trimming left V 6 bases short and J 0 bases short, with 21 bases between. The CDR3 runs 18 residues. TCRdb re-derived calls from the RT-PCR reads in MiXCR, one entry per CDR3 protein. In the table there are roughly 960,000 distinct CDR3 sequences, about a sixth of which are singletons. This chain joins TRBV12-3 or TRBV12-4 and TRBJ2-1; possibly TRBD2 for D (5 bases). The origin of this receptor is a human donor who was either an allogeneic HSCT recipient or a stem cell or donor lymphocyte infusion donor (not recorded which). It is not recorded whose cells these are; they may come from a transplant donor. Sequencing was carried out using blood, either unsorted or a sorted T cell fraction (not recorded which). The CDR3 protein is CASSYGIVSGDSYNEQFF. DNA for the CDR3: TGTGCCAGCAGCTATGGTATTGTAAGCGGAGACTCCTACAATGAGCAGTTCTTC.